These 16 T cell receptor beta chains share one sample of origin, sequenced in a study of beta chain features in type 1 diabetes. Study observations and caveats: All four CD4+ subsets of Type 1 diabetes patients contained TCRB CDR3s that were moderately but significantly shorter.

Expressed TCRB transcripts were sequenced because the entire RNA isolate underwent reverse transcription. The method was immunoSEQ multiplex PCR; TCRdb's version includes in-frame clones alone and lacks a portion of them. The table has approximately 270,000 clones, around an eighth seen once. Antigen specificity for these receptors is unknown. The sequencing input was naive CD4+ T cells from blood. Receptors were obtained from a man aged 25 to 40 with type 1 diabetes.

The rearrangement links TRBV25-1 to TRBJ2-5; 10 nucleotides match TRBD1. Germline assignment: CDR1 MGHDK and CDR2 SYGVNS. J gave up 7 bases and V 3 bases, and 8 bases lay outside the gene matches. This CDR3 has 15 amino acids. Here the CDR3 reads CASSEGQGKSLTQYF. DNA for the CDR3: TGTGCCAGCAGTGAGGGACAGGGGAAAAGTTTGACCCAGTACTTC.

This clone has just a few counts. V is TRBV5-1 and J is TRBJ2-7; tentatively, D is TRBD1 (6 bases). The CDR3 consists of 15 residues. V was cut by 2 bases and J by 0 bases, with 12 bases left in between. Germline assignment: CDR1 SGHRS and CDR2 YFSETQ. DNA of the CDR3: TGCGCCAGCAGCTTAAAGGGGGACACCTCCTACGAGCAGTACTTC. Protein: CASSLKGDTSYEQYF. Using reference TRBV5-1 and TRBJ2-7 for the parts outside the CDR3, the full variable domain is KAGVTQTPRYLIKTRGQQVTLSCSPISGHRSVSWYQQTPGQGLQFLFEYFSETQRNKGNFPGRFSGRQFSNSRSEMNVSTLELGDSALYLCASSLKGDTSYEQYFGPGTRLTVT.

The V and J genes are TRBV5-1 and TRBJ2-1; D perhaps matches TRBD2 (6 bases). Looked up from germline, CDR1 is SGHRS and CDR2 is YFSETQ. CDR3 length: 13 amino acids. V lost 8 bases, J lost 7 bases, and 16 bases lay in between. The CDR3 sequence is CASRDSMNNEQFF. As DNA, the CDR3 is TGCGCCAGTAGGGACTCGATGAATAATGAGCAGTTCTTC. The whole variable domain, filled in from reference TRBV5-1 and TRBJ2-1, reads KAGVTQTPRYLIKTRGQQVTLSCSPISGHRSVSWYQQTPGQGLQFLFEYFSETQRNKGNFPGRFSGRQFSNSRSEMNVSTLELGDSALYLCASRDSMNNEQFFGPGTRLTVL.

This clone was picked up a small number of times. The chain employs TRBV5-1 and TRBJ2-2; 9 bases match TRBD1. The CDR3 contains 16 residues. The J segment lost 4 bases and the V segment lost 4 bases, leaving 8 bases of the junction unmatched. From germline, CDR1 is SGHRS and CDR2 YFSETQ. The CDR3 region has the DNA TGCGCCAGCAGCACCCTACAGGGGGCAACCACCGGGGAGCTGTTTTTT. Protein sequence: CASSTLQGATTGELFF.

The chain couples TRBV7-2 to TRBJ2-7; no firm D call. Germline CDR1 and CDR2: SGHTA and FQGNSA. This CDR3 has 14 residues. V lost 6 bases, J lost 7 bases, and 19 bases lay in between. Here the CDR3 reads CASSFSQVVPEQYF. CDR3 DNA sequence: TGTGCCAGCAGTTTTTCTCAGGTAGTACCGGAGCAGTACTTC. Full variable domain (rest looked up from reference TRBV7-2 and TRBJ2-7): GAGVSQSPSNKVTEKGKDVELRCDPISGHTALYWYRQSLGQGLEFLIYFQGNSAPDKSGLPSDRFSAERTGGSVSTLTIQRTQQEDSAVYLCASSFSQVVPEQYFGPGTRLTVT.

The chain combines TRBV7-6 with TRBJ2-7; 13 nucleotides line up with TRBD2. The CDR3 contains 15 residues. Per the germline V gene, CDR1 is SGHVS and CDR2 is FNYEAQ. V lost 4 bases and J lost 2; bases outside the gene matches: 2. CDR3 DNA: TGTGCCAGCAGCTCGGGACTAGCGGGGACCTACGAGCAGTACTTC. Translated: CASSSGLAGTYEQYF.

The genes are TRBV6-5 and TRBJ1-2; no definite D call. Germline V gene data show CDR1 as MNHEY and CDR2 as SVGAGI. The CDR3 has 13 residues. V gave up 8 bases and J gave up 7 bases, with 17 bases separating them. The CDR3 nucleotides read TGTGCCAGCTGGAGGGTAGGGCGGACTGGCTACACCTTC. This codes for CASWRVGRTGYTF.

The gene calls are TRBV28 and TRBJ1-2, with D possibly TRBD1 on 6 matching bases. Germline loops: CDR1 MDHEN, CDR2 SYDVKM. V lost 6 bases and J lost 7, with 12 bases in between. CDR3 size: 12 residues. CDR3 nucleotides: TGTGCCAGCAGGGGGGCCTCGGCTGGCTACACCTTC. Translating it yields CASRGASAGYTF.

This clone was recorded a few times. The CDR3 DNA sequence: TGTGCCAGCAGTTACTGGACTAGCGGGAGCCATGAGCAGTTCTTC. Translating gives CASSYWTSGSHEQFF. The J gene is TRBJ2-1, the V gene TRBV6-5; 13 bases fit TRBD2. The CDR3 contains 15 residues. V trimming: 1 base; J trimming: 8 bases; junction bases outside the gene matches: 2. In germline, CDR1 is MNHEY, CDR2 SVGAGI.

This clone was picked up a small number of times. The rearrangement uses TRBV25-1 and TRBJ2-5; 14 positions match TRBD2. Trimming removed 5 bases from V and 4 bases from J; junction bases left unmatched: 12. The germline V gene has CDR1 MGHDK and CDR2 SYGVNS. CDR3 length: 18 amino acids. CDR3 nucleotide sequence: TGTGCCAGCAGTACCTCCGGGACTAGCGGGAGATTGGGAGAGACCCAGTACTTC. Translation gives CASSTSGTSGRLGETQYF.

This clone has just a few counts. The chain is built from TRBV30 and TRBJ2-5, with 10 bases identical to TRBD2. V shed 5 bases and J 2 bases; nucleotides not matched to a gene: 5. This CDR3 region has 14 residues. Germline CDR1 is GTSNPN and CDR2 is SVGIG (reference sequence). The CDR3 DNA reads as TGTGCCTGGTCCCGGACTAGCGGACAAGAGACCCAGTACTTC. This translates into CAWSRTSGQETQYF.

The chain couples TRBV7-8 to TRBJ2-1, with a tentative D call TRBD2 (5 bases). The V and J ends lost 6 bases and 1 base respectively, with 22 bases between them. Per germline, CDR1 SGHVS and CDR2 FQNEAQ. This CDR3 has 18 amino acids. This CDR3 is CASSTSRRGSQSYNEQFF. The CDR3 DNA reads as TGTGCCAGCAGTACCAGCCGGAGAGGGAGCCAGTCCTACAATGAGCAGTTCTTC.

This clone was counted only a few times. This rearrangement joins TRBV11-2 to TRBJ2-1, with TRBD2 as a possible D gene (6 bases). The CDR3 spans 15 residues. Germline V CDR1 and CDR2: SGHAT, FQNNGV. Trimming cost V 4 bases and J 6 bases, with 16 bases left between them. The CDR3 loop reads CASSWGSWRGNEQFF. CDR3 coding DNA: TGTGCCAGCAGCTGGGGATCCTGGCGGGGCAATGAGCAGTTCTTC.

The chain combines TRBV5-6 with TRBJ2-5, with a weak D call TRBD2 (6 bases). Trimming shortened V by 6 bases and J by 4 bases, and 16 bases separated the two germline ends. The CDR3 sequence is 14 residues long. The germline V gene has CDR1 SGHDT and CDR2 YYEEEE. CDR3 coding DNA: TGTGCCAGCACCACCATCGGGACTCGAGAGACCCAGTACTTC. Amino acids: CASTTIGTRETQYF.

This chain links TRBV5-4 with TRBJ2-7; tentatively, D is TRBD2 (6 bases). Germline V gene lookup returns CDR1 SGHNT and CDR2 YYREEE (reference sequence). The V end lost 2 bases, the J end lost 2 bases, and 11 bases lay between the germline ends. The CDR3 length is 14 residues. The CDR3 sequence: CASSFRRGTYEQYF. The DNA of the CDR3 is TGTGCCAGCAGCTTCCGGCGGGGAACCTACGAGCAGTACTTC.

CDR3 DNA: TGTGCCTGGAGTAGCGGTAGAGGGCAGTTCTTC. Translated: CAWSSGRGQFF. The V gene is TRBV30, the J gene TRBJ2-1; a possible D gene is TRBD2 (5 bases). V shed 2 bases and J shed 12 bases, with 11 bases lying between them. Germline V CDR1 and CDR2: GTSNPN, SVGIG (reference sequence). CDR3 size: 11 residues.